The 27 T cell receptor beta chains presented below share a single source sample, sequenced in a study of CD4 T cell repertoires and nickel. One entry per CDR3 protein results from TCRdb running MiXCR on the RT-PCR reads. This table has around 140 distinct CDR3 sequences, roughly 76% appearing once. The specimen sequenced was CD4+ T cells from blood, not recorded whether cultured. The receptors were gathered from a human donor in a nickel allergy study, with or without nickel allergy (not recorded which). It is not recorded whether this sample comes from one donor or several.

This chain connects TRBV30 to TRBJ2-5, with D perhaps assigned TRBD1 or TRBD2 (6 bases each). The CDR3 totals 14 residues. Germline values: CDR1 GTSNPN, CDR2 SVGIG (reference sequence). The V end lost 2 bases, the J end lost 5 bases, and 15 bases lay between the germline ends. The CDR3 DNA follows: TGTGCCTGGAGTAGCCACGGGGGCCGCGAGACCCAGTACTTC. Its protein product is CAWSSHGGRETQYF.

The chain links TRBV20-1 to TRBJ2-1; D possibly corresponds to TRBD1 (6 bases). This CDR3 comprises 15 residues. Per the germline V gene, CDR1 is DFQATT and CDR2 is SNEGSKA (reference sequence). Trimming stripped 1 base from V and 4 bases from J, with 14 bases between. This chain's CDR3 is CSARVLGQQYNEQFF. The CDR3 DNA sequence: TGCAGTGCTAGAGTTTTGGGACAACAATACAATGAGCAGTTCTTC.

The chain combines TRBV5-1 with TRBJ1-1; D might be TRBD1 (5 bases). CDR3 length equals 13 residues. V dropped 2 bases and J dropped 4 bases, with 9 bases sitting between them. The germline CDR1 and CDR2 sequences are SGHRS and YFSETQ. The CDR3 is CASSFRDATEAFF. The CDR3 DNA reads as TGCGCCAGCAGCTTCAGGGACGCCACTGAAGCTTTCTTT. Using reference TRBV5-1 and TRBJ1-1 for the parts outside the CDR3, the full variable domain is KAGVTQTPRYLIKTRGQQVTLSCSPISGHRSVSWYQQTPGQGLQFLFEYFSETQRNKGNFPGRFSGRQFSNSRSEMNVSTLELGDSALYLCASSFRDATEAFFGQGTRLTVV.

The chain has TRBV12-3 or TRBV12-4 and TRBJ1-5; 7 bases agree with TRBD1. The CDR3 consists of 14 residues. J lost 6 bases, V lost 8 bases, and 10 bases had no gene match. The CDR3 loop reads CASGQQGDRQPQHF. CDR3 in DNA: TGTGCCAGCGGCCAGCAGGGGGACCGTCAGCCCCAGCATTTT.

The chain employs TRBV5-1 and TRBJ2-7, with 7 positions matching TRBD1. The CDR3 has 15 amino acids. The germline gives CDR1 SGHRS, CDR2 YFSETQ. Losses at the gene ends were 4 bases for V and 2 bases for J; bases not matched to a gene: 9. The CDR3 sequence is CASSLGTVTTYEQYF. CDR3 DNA: TGCGCCAGCAGCCTGGGGACAGTCACTACCTACGAGCAGTACTTC.

The rearrangement links TRBV6-6 to TRBJ2-5; D possibly corresponds to TRBD2 (5 bases). CDR1 MNHNY and CDR2 SVGAGI come from the germline V gene (reference sequence). The CDR3 totals 15 residues. Trimming left V 5 bases short and J 6 bases short, with 19 bases between. CDR3 coding DNA: TGTGCCAGCAGTCTCCGGGATTCTGGTGAGAAGACCCAGTACTTC. The encoded protein is CASSLRDSGEKTQYF.

The CDR3 is CSAGTGFGKTEAFF. Here the CDR3 DNA reads TGCAGCGCTGGGACGGGCTTTGGAAAGACTGAAGCTTTCTTT. The rearrangement links TRBV29-1 to TRBJ1-1, with a tentative D call TRBD1 (5 bases). Germline assignment: CDR1 SQVTM and CDR2 ANQGSEA. The V end lost 7 bases, the J end lost 5 bases, and 20 bases lay between the germline ends. This CDR3 spans 14 amino acids.

The V call is TRBV13, the J call TRBJ1-5; D uncertain. The V gene's germline CDR1 is PRHDT and CDR2 FYEKMQ (reference sequence). CDR3 size: 12 residues. Trimming left V 0 bases short and J 3 bases short, with 0 bases between. The CDR3 here is CASSLGNQPQHF. CDR3 in DNA: TGTGCCAGCAGCTTAGGCAATCAGCCCCAGCATTTT.

The V gene is TRBV4-2, the J gene TRBJ2-7; D tentatively reads TRBD1 or TRBD2 (6 bases each). V was pared by 1 base and J by 5 bases, with 15 bases between. The CDR3 consists of 15 residues. Germline V CDR1 and CDR2: LGHNA, YNFKEQ. Written as DNA, the CDR3 is TGTGCCAGCAGCCAAGTCGGAGGGGGTAGTGACGAGCAGTACTTC. This translates into CASSQVGGGSDEQYF.

This sequence joins TRBV4-1 and TRBJ1-1, with D perhaps TRBD1 (5 bases). CDR1 and CDR2 (germline): MGHRA, YSYEKL. This CDR3 has 13 amino acids. Trimming left V 2 bases short and J 3 bases short, with 7 bases between. This CDR3 reads CASSQRGYTEAFF. CDR3 coding DNA: TGCGCCAGCAGCCAAAGGGGATACACTGAAGCTTTCTTT.

The J gene is TRBJ2-3, the V gene TRBV2; D not resolved. This CDR3 region has 10 residues. Germline lookup yields CDR1 SNHLY and CDR2 FYNNEI. V dropped 3 bases and J dropped 9 bases, with 4 bases sitting between them. This chain's CDR3 is CASSDYTQYF. As DNA, the CDR3 is TGTGCCAGCAGTGATTACACGCAGTATTTT.

The rearrangement links TRBV12-3 or TRBV12-4 to TRBJ2-2, with unresolved D. V shed 6 bases and J shed 3 bases, with 11 bases lying between them. The CDR3 extends over 14 amino acids. The CDR3 region has the DNA TGTGCCAGCAGGCGGACCGAGCACACCGGGGAGCTGTTTTTT. This encodes CASRRTEHTGELFF.

The chain combines TRBV12-3 or TRBV12-4 with TRBJ2-5, with D maybe TRBD1 (5 bases). The CDR3 runs to 14 residues. V was pared by 2 bases and J by 1 base, with 8 bases between. Here the CDR3 reads CASSLRGPQETQYF. In DNA, the CDR3 is TGTGCCAGCAGTTTAAGGGGTCCCCAAGAGACCCAGTACTTC.

The chain recombines TRBV12-3 or TRBV12-4 with TRBJ1-1; D ambiguous. Trimming removed 2 bases at V and 11 bases at J, with 21 bases between. The CDR3 sequence is 15 residues long. For the CDR3, the DNA is TGTGCCAGCAGTTTAACGGGATTCCGACGCCGGACGGCTTTCTTT. As protein: CASSLTGFRRRTAFF.

The chain uses TRBV7-9 and TRBJ1-4; weak D call: TRBD1 (6 bases). The CDR3 sequence is 16 residues long. Between the trimmed V and J ends, which lost 2 bases and 0 bases, there was a span of 10 bases. In germline, CDR1 is SEHNR, CDR2 FQNEAQ (reference sequence). CDR3 sequence: CASSLPGATTNEKLFF. For the CDR3, the DNA is TGTGCCAGCAGCTTACCAGGGGCAACAACTAATGAAAAACTGTTTTTT.

V usage is TRBV27 and J usage is TRBJ2-7; TRBD2 aligns across 13 bases. J lost 5 bases, V lost 8 bases, and 6 bases had no gene match. The CDR3 runs 14 residues. CDR1 and CDR2 (germline): MNHEY, SMNVEV (reference sequence). The CDR3 bases are TGTGCCAGCCTCGGACTAGCGGGGGACCACGAGCAGTACTTC. This encodes CASLGLAGDHEQYF.

The chain joins TRBV20-1 to TRBJ2-7, with 12 bases that match TRBD1. Trimming cost V 5 bases and J 4 bases; bases outside gene matches: 9. The CDR3 length is 15 residues. Germline loops: CDR1 DFQATT, CDR2 SNEGSKA (reference sequence). The CDR3 region has the DNA TGCAGTGCTCGAAGCCGGGACAGGGGGCAATACGAGCAGTACTTC. Its protein is CSARSRDRGQYEQYF.

This sequence joins TRBV7-2 and TRBJ1-2; a possible D gene is TRBD1 (6 bases). Germline assignment: CDR1 SGHTA and CDR2 FQGNSA. The V gene lost 5 bases and the J gene lost 8 bases, with 15 bases spanning the gap. The CDR3 is 13 residues long. The CDR3 spells CASSQTGWHGYTF. The CDR3, as DNA: TGTGCCAGCAGCCAAACAGGGTGGCACGGCTACACCTTC.

V usage is TRBV6-6 and J usage is TRBJ2-3; 7 nucleotides line up with TRBD1. From germline, CDR1 is MNHNY and CDR2 SVGAGI (reference sequence). After removal of 2 bases from V and 6 bases from J, the junction contained 2 bases not matched to a gene. This CDR3 has 13 amino acids. CDR3 in DNA: TGTGCCAGCAGTTACGTACAGGGGGATACGCAGTATTTT. Translating it yields CASSYVQGDTQYF.

This clonotype was recorded a few times. The CDR3 region has the DNA TGTGCCAGCAGTTTGGGATCCCAGGGCTTTGGTGGGGCCAACGTCCTGACTTTC. Protein product: CASSLGSQGFGGANVLTF. The chain is built from TRBV6-2 or TRBV6-3 and TRBJ2-6, with D possibly matching TRBD1 (5 bases). CDR3 size: 18 residues. The germline V gene has CDR1 MNHEY and CDR2 SVGEGT. Between the trimmed V and J ends, which lost 4 bases and 3 bases, there was a span of 19 bases.

This clonotype was found a few times. V usage is TRBV20-1 and J usage is TRBJ1-1; D is undetermined. Germline loops: CDR1 DFQATT, CDR2 SNEGSKA (reference sequence). V was shortened by 3 bases and J by 0 bases, with 17 bases between the two germline ends. This CDR3 contains 16 residues. In DNA, the CDR3 is TGCAGTGCTAGCCATCGACGGTCTCTCATGAACACTGAAGCTTTCTTT. Protein sequence: CSASHRRSLMNTEAFF.

The chain joins TRBV29-1 to TRBJ2-7; 12 nucleotides align to TRBD1. Germline V lookup: CDR1 SQVTM, CDR2 ANQGSEA. Losses at the gene ends were 6 bases for V and 4 bases for J; bases not matched to a gene: 4. The CDR3 runs 13 residues. The CDR3 is CSVEGQGAYEQYF. CDR3 sequence (DNA): TGCAGCGTGGAGGGACAGGGGGCGTACGAGCAGTACTTC.

The chain joins TRBV12-3 or TRBV12-4 to TRBJ2-7, with D hard to call. V dropped 5 bases and J dropped 6 bases, with 11 bases sitting between them. This CDR3 is built from 12 residues. CDR3 protein: CASSRTLLEQYF. CDR3 coding DNA: TGTGCCAGCAGTCGGACCCTTCTCGAGCAGTACTTC.

The CDR3 reads CARHPGTGKYSEAFF. The CDR3 region has the DNA TGTGCCAGACATCCTGGGACAGGGAAATATTCTGAAGCTTTCTTT. V and J are TRBV7-2 and TRBJ1-1; 9 nucleotides agree with TRBD1. Unmatched junction bases numbered 14, after V lost 9 bases and J lost 6 bases. The CDR3 runs 15 residues. CDR1 is SGHTA, CDR2 FQGNSA, per germline. Based on the CDR3 plus reference TRBV7-2 and TRBJ1-1, the full variable domain is GAGVSQSPSNKVTEKGKDVELRCDPISGHTALYWYRQSLGQGLEFLIYFQGNSAPDKSGLPSDRFSAERTGGSVSTLTIQRTQQEDSAVYLCARHPGTGKYSEAFFGQGTRLTVV.

This chain links TRBV15 with TRBJ1-2; D is possibly TRBD1 (5 bases). This CDR3 is 14 amino acids long. Germline loops: CDR1 LNHNV, CDR2 YYDKDF (reference sequence). The germline V and J ends were trimmed by 1 base and 3 bases, with 9 bases remaining between them. CDR3 residues: CATSRVQGDYGYTF. The CDR3 DNA reads as TGTGCCACCAGCAGAGTGCAGGGAGACTATGGCTACACCTTC.

The CDR3 sequence is CASSIGGGSDTQYF. CDR3 bases: TGTGCCAGTAGTATAGGAGGAGGGAGCGATACGCAGTATTTT. This chain connects TRBV19 to TRBJ2-3; D is possibly TRBD2 (6 bases). Trimming left V 1 base short and J 6 bases short, with 11 bases between. Germline assignment: CDR1 LNHDA and CDR2 SQIVND (reference sequence). The CDR3 loop spans 14 amino acids.

This clonotype was seen a handful of times. This chain uses TRBV10-3 with TRBJ1-6; D may be TRBD1 (5 bases). Trimming removed 2 bases at V and 6 bases at J, with 20 bases between. The CDR3 runs to 18 residues. Germline loops: CDR1 ENHRY, CDR2 SYGVKD. The CDR3, as DNA: TGTGCCATCAGTGAGCCGCTTTTTGGGACCATCCTTAATTCACCCCTCCACTTT. Translated: CAISEPLFGTILNSPLHF.